These 27 T cell receptor beta chains were sequenced from one sample in a study of T cell repertoires in cytomegalovirus infection. One entry per CDR3 protein, called by TCRdb with MiXCR from the reads. The table shows 100,000 to 120,000 distinct CDR3 sequences, with about 30% occurring only once. No antigen is known for these receptors. Sequenced here: CD8+ T cells from cultured PBMCs, sampled from culture after CMV antigen stimulation. The receptors come from a human donor in good health (CMV status not recorded). Some clones in this sample may be carry-over from other donors' samples.

The chain combines TRBV6-2 or TRBV6-3 with TRBJ1-1; D remains unclear. Trimming stripped 0 bases from V and 4 bases from J, with 12 bases between. Germline lookup yields CDR1 MNHEY and CDR2 SVGEGT. The CDR3 is 15 amino acids. Here the CDR3 DNA reads TGTGCCAGCAGTTACTCTCTCCGGCAAGGCACTGAAGCTTTCTTT. Residues: CASSYSLRQGTEAFF.

The chain combines TRBV12-5 with TRBJ2-7; 7 bases are shared with TRBD1. The CDR3 covers 17 residues. Trimming cost V 0 bases and J 0 bases; bases outside gene matches: 8. From germline, CDR1 is LGHNT and CDR2 FRNRAP. CDR3 amino acids: CASGLVRGGRSSYEQYF. Written as DNA, the CDR3 is TGTGCTAGTGGTTTGGTACGAGGGGGCCGGAGCTCCTACGAGCAGTACTTC. The full variable domain, with the rest looked up from reference TRBV12-5 and TRBJ2-7, is DARVTQTPRHKVTEMGQEVTMRCQPILGHNTVFWYRQTMMQGLELLAYFRNRAPLDDSGMPKDRFSAEMPDATLATLKIQPSEPRDSAVYFCASGLVRGGRSSYEQYFGPGTRLTVT.

CDR3 sequence reads: CATKKQITNYGYTF. CDR3 sequence (DNA): TGTGCCACCAAAAAACAGATAACTAACTATGGCTACACCTTC. V and J are TRBV27 and TRBJ1-2; no reliable D call. V was trimmed by 10 bases and J by 0 bases, leaving 15 bases between them. Germline V gene data show CDR1 as MNHEY and CDR2 as SMNVEV (reference sequence). The CDR3 spans 14 residues.

Only a few counts were recorded for this clonotype. The chain uses TRBV7-2 and TRBJ2-2, with TRBD2 matching over 13 bases. Per the germline V gene, CDR1 is SGHTA and CDR2 is FQGNSA. The V gene end was trimmed by 0 bases and the J gene end by 5 bases; junction bases not matched to a gene: 6. The CDR3 sequence is 18 residues long. CDR3 bases: TGTGCCAGCAGCTTAGCACTAGCGGGGGGGACCAGAACCGGGGAGCTGTTTTTT. It specifies CASSLALAGGTRTGELFF.

The gene calls are TRBV4-2 and TRBJ1-2; D unresolved. CDR3 length equals 15 residues. V lost 4 bases, J lost 3 bases, and 15 bases lay in between. The germline CDR1 and CDR2 sequences are LGHNA and YNFKEQ. The CDR3, as DNA: TGTGCCAGCAGCCCCCGTAGCTCCGGGGACTATGGCTACACCTTC. Residues: CASSPRSSGDYGYTF.

The chain recombines TRBV11-1 with TRBJ2-1; 7 nucleotides agree with TRBD1. The CDR3 contains 16 residues. The ends lost 0 bases at V and 2 bases at J; junction bases unmatched: 4. CDR1 SGHAT and CDR2 FQDESV come from the germline V gene (reference sequence). This CDR3 is CASSLAGGSPYNEQFF. The CDR3 coding sequence is TGTGCCAGCAGCTTAGCAGGGGGCTCCCCCTACAATGAGCAGTTCTTC.

The genes are TRBV19 and TRBJ2-7; D uncertain. With 5 bases removed from V and 2 bases from J, the gap between germline ends came to 13 bases. The CDR3 totals 14 residues. Germline assignment: CDR1 LNHDA and CDR2 SQIVND (reference sequence). CDR3 amino acids: CASSLRAATYEQYF. The DNA for the CDR3 is TGTGCCAGTAGTCTACGGGCAGCCACCTACGAGCAGTACTTC.

CDR3 sequence: CASSGLEGVAYEQYF. DNA for the CDR3: TGTGCCAGCAGCGGCCTTGAGGGGGTAGCCTACGAGCAGTACTTC. The chain joins TRBV6-6 to TRBJ2-7; TRBD1 might be the D (6 bases). Germline loops: CDR1 MNHNY, CDR2 SVGAGI (reference sequence). This CDR3 region has 15 residues. Trimming removed 6 bases at V and 2 bases at J, with 17 bases between.

The V and J genes are TRBV29-1 and TRBJ1-2; D unclear. The V gene's germline CDR1 is SQVTM and CDR2 ANQGSEA. The CDR3 runs 13 residues. The germline V and J ends were trimmed by 5 bases and 2 bases, with 12 bases remaining between them. The chain's CDR3 is CSVRAALNYGYTF. CDR3 nucleotides: TGCAGCGTTAGGGCAGCCTTAAACTATGGCTACACCTTC. Variable domain in full (rest from reference TRBV29-1 and TRBJ1-2): SAVISQKPSRDICQRGTSLTIQCQVDSQVTMMFWYRQQPGQSLTLIATANQGSEATYESGFVIDKFPISRPNLTFSTLTVSNMSPEDSSIYLCSVRAALNYGYTFGSGTRLTVV.

The V gene is TRBV7-4, the J gene TRBJ2-5, with 8 nucleotides matching TRBD2. The V gene end was trimmed by 5 bases and the J gene end by 5 bases; junction bases not matched to a gene: 10. CDR3 length: 15 residues. The germline V gene has CDR1 SGHVT and CDR2 SQSDAQ. The CDR3 region has the DNA TGTGCCAGCAGCGGTGCGGGAGGCAGGGAGGAGACCCAGTACTTC. Amino acid sequence: CASSGAGGREETQYF.

The chain joins TRBV20-1 to TRBJ1-1, with a possible D match to TRBD1 (5 bases). The length of the CDR3 is 12 residues. Germline lookup yields CDR1 DFQATT and CDR2 SNEGSKA (reference sequence). Trimming stripped 5 bases from V and 4 bases from J, with 11 bases between. The DNA for the CDR3 is TGCAGTGCTGAGCAGGGTAGCACTGAAGCTTTCTTT. Translating it yields CSAEQGSTEAFF.

This clonotype was counted at least ten times. The rearrangement joins TRBV6-1 to TRBJ2-2; 14 bases fit TRBD2. This CDR3 is 21 amino acids long. V trimming: 5 bases; J trimming: 1 base; junction bases outside the gene matches: 15. Looked up from germline, CDR1 is MNHNS and CDR2 is SASEGT. As DNA, the CDR3 is TGTGCCAGCAGTACATTCTTGGGGACTAGCGGGGGAGAACGGAACACCGGGGAGCTGTTTTTT. Protein product: CASSTFLGTSGGERNTGELFF.

This clonotype was observed a handful of times. CDR3: CASSQAGPIRIAFF. The CDR3, as DNA: TGCGCCAGCAGCCAAGCGGGCCCGATAAGGATAGCTTTCTTT. The chain carries TRBV4-1 and TRBJ1-1; D is ambiguous. Germline V lookup: CDR1 MGHRA, CDR2 YSYEKL. The CDR3 has 14 amino acids. V gave up 1 base and J gave up 10 bases, with 16 bases separating them.

This clonotype has ten or more counts. V and J are TRBV7-2 and TRBJ1-5; D uncertain. The length of the CDR3 is 12 residues. V was pared by 1 base and J by 6 bases, with 4 bases between. Germline V CDR1 and CDR2: SGHTA, FQGNSA. CDR3 sequence (DNA): TGTGCCAGCAGCTTAGGCGGTCAGCCCCAGCATTTT. Translated, it gives CASSLGGQPQHF.

This rearrangement joins TRBV7-2 to TRBJ2-1; D is perhaps TRBD2 (5 bases). Deletions cut 5 bases from V and 8 bases from J, with 16 bases between. CDR1 SGHTA and CDR2 FQGNSA come from the germline V gene. The length of the CDR3 is 14 residues. The CDR3 nucleotides are TGTGCCAGCAGCACTGGACTGGGTGTGGATGAGCAGTTCTTC. This gives the protein CASSTGLGVDEQFF.

This clonotype was detected only a few times. The J gene is TRBJ2-3, the V gene TRBV7-9; 8 nucleotides align to TRBD1. Per germline, CDR1 SEHNR and CDR2 FQNEAQ (reference sequence). The CDR3 length is 14 residues. The trim removed 5 bases at V and 7 bases at J, leaving 8 bases unmatched. The CDR3 region has the DNA TGTGCCAGCAGCATCGGACAGGGTCCCCATACGCAGTATTTT. It is translated as CASSIGQGPHTQYF.

The chain recombines TRBV27 with TRBJ2-1; D is possibly TRBD2 (6 bases). V was cut by 6 bases and J by 2 bases, with 17 bases left in between. The CDR3 has 16 residues. Germline-derived CDR1 and CDR2 are MNHEY and SMNVEV (reference sequence). This CDR3 is CASSRPVPGAYNEQFF. CDR3 in DNA: TGTGCCAGCAGCCGGCCCGTTCCGGGAGCCTACAATGAGCAGTTCTTC.

In its sample, this clonotype was seen a few times. The V and J genes are TRBV7-2 and TRBJ2-7, with TRBD2 as a possible D gene (6 bases). Trimming removed 0 bases at V and 7 bases at J, with 13 bases between. The CDR3 consists of 14 residues. Germline lookup yields CDR1 SGHTA and CDR2 FQGNSA. The CDR3 region has the DNA TGTGCCAGCAGCTTAGCGGGGGGAAATGGAGAGCAGTACTTC. This codes for CASSLAGGNGEQYF.

This clonotype was recorded a few times. The chain employs TRBV2 and TRBJ2-1; D possibly uses TRBD1 or TRBD2 (6 bases each). From germline, CDR1 is SNHLY and CDR2 FYNNEI. The CDR3 extends over 16 amino acids. V gave up 1 base and J gave up 6 bases, with 16 bases separating them. DNA of the CDR3: TGTGCCAGCAGTGAAGGCTCGGGGGCCCCCCCCAATGAGCAGTTCTTC. It encodes CASSEGSGAPPNEQFF.

This clonotype was counted between two and nine times. V usage is TRBV4-1 and J usage is TRBJ2-7; a weak D match, TRBD2 (6 bases). Germline V lookup: CDR1 MGHRA, CDR2 YSYEKL. Trimming left V 1 base short and J 3 bases short, with 16 bases between. The CDR3 contains 16 residues. The CDR3: CASSQAETRYGYEQYF. The CDR3 bases are TGCGCCAGCAGCCAAGCCGAGACTAGATATGGCTACGAGCAGTACTTC.

The chain is built from TRBV7-2 and TRBJ1-5, with D perhaps TRBD1 (6 bases). This CDR3 spans 16 amino acids. CDR1 and CDR2 (germline): SGHTA, FQGNSA. Trimming removed 1 base at V and 2 bases at J, with 12 bases between. CDR3 nucleotides: TGTGCCAGCAGCTTAGACAGGGCTTTTGGCAATCAGCCCCAGCATTTT. Protein: CASSLDRAFGNQPQHF.

Written as DNA, the CDR3 is TGCGCCAGCAGCCAAGAGGGCGGGAACTCCTACAATGAGCAGTTCTTC. Amino acid sequence: CASSQEGGNSYNEQFF. J is TRBJ2-1 and V is TRBV4-3; D may be TRBD2 (6 bases). Germline CDR1 is LGHNA and CDR2 is YSLEER. V lost 0 bases, J lost 0 bases, and 9 bases lay in between. CDR3 size: 16 residues.

This clonotype has just a few counts. The chain is built from TRBV7-9 and TRBJ1-2, with unresolved D. Trimming shortened V by 2 bases and J by 4 bases, and 8 bases separated the two germline ends. Germline CDR1 reads SEHNR; CDR2 reads FQNEAQ (reference sequence). The CDR3 has 13 residues. CDR3 DNA sequence: TGTGCCAGCAGCTTAAGGTCTACCTATGGCTACACCTTC. Protein: CASSLRSTYGYTF.

This sequence joins TRBV5-1 and TRBJ2-5; D gene uncertain. The CDR3 consists of 15 residues. Between the trimmed V and J ends, which lost 0 bases and 1 base, there was a span of 10 bases. Germline-derived CDR1 and CDR2 are SGHRS and YFSETQ. The CDR3 DNA reads TGCGCCAGCAGCTTGGTAGTCAGCCTCCAAGAGACCCAGTACTTC. Encoded protein: CASSLVVSLQETQYF. The full variable domain, completed using reference TRBV5-1 and TRBJ2-5, is KAGVTQTPRYLIKTRGQQVTLSCSPISGHRSVSWYQQTPGQGLQFLFEYFSETQRNKGNFPGRFSGRQFSNSRSEMNVSTLELGDSALYLCASSLVVSLQETQYFGPGTRLLVL.

This clonotype occurred many times. This chain joins TRBV4-1 and TRBJ1-1; weak D call: TRBD1 (5 bases). The CDR3 is made up of 16 amino acids. Germline V gene lookup returns CDR1 MGHRA and CDR2 YSYEKL. The V and J ends lost 1 base and 0 bases respectively, with 12 bases between them. CDR3 amino acids: CASSQAETAMNTEAFF. Here the CDR3 DNA reads TGCGCCAGCAGCCAAGCCGAGACAGCCATGAACACTGAAGCTTTCTTT.

V gene TRBV12-3 or TRBV12-4 combines with J gene TRBJ2-5, with 8 bases aligning to TRBD2. This CDR3 has 15 amino acids. Losses at the gene ends were 5 bases for V and 5 bases for J; bases not matched to a gene: 10. The CDR3: CASSARVAGLETQYF. In DNA form, the CDR3 reads TGTGCCAGCAGTGCCCGGGTAGCGGGGTTGGAGACCCAGTACTTC.

This clonotype has more than one count but fewer than ten. This chain joins TRBV6-1 and TRBJ2-3, with 9 nucleotides matching TRBD2. This CDR3 contains 15 residues. CDR1 MNHNS and CDR2 SASEGT come from the germline V gene. J gave up 3 bases and V 7 bases, and 8 bases lay outside the gene matches. The CDR3 region is CASTLSGGSTDTQYF. DNA of the CDR3: TGTGCCAGCACCCTAAGCGGGGGGTCTACAGATACGCAGTATTTT.